This is a list of T cell receptor beta chains from one sample in a study of blood T cell repertoires in COVID-19. Produced via immunoSEQ multiplex PCR; TCRdb's table is partial and in-frame only. Of 110,000 to 150,000 clones listed, around 80% are singletons. The sample taken for sequencing was PBMCs or T cells enriched from blood (not recorded which). The origin of the receptors is a woman aged 50 to 60 who had recovered from COVID-19. Each CDR3 is given with its conserved first and last residue. Each record gives: D gene, J gene, V gene, clone size, CDR3 DNA, CDR3 protein. A D gene is named only where the DNA matches it firmly. Expanded clones are given a class, and other clones once, few, many or no size at all.

NA	TRBJ2-1	TRBV19	NA	TGTGCCAGTAGTATCACAGGGCTCTACAATGAGCAGTTCTTC	CASSITGLYNEQFF
TRBD1	TRBJ2-7	TRBV6-2/TRBV6-3	NA	TGTGCCAGTAGTGACAGGGTCAACGAGCAGTACTTC	CASSDRVNEQYF
TRBD2	TRBJ2-7	TRBV5-4	NA	TGTGCCAGCAGCCTAAGCGGGGGAGCCGCTAACGAGCAGTACTTC	CASSLSGGAANEQYF
TRBD1	TRBJ1-1	TRBV5-1	NA	TGCGCCAGCCTTTCGGGACAGGGAAACACTGAAGCTTTCTTT	CASLSGQGNTEAFF
TRBD1	TRBJ1-6	TRBV25-1	NA	TGTGCCAGCAGCCCTCGTGGACAGGGGCATAATTCACCCCTCCACTTT	CASSPRGQGHNSPLHF
TRBD1	TRBJ1-1	TRBV2	NA	TGTGCCAGCAGCGACAGGGCGGGAACTGAAGCTTTCTTT	CASSDRAGTEAFF
NA	TRBJ1-5	TRBV7-8	NA	TGTGCCAGCAGCTTCGGCAGGGTTTCCAATCAGCCCCAGCATTTT	CASSFGRVSNQPQHF
NA	TRBJ1-5	TRBV5-6	NA	TGTGCCAGCAGCTCTCGGGGTCAGAATCAGCCCCAGCATTTT	CASSSRGQNQPQHF
TRBD1	TRBJ1-5	TRBV7-9	NA	TGTGCCAGCAGCCAAGCAGGGGGGACAGGGGGCTTACAGCCCCAGCATTTT	CASSQAGGTGGLQPQHF
NA	TRBJ1-2	TRBV5-5	NA	TGTGCCAGCAGCTTGTTCCTCGAGGCGGGCTATGGCTACACCTTC	CASSLFLEAGYGYTF
TRBD1	TRBJ2-7	TRBV5-6	NA	TGTGCCAGCAGCTTTTACCGGGACAGGTGGATCGACGAGCAGTACTTC	CASSFYRDRWIDEQYF
TRBD1	TRBJ2-5	TRBV23-1	once	TGCGCCAGCAGTCAAACCGACAGGGATGAAGAGACCCAGTACTTC	CASSQTDRDEETQYF
NA	TRBJ1-1	TRBV28	NA	TGTGCCAGCAGTTTAATTAATCCCGCTGACGTAGCGAACACTGAAGCTTTCTTT	CASSLINPADVANTEAFF
TRBD1	TRBJ1-3	TRBV2	NA	TGTGCCAGCAGGGACTTTGGACAGGGAACTGGAAACACCATATATTTT	CASRDFGQGTGNTIYF
NA	TRBJ2-7	TRBV5-6	once	TGTGCCAGCAGCCCCAGCTATGGAGCGAACTACGAGCAGTACTTC	CASSPSYGANYEQYF
NA	TRBJ1-5	TRBV28	NA	TGTGCCAGCAGGCCCCGGAGGACAGCGAATCAGCCCCAGCATTTT	CASRPRRTANQPQHF
TRBD2	TRBJ2-1	TRBV5-3	NA	TGTGCCAGAAGCGCCGCAGCTAGCGGCCCCATCAATGAGCAGTTCTTC	CARSAAASGPINEQFF
NA	TRBJ2-7	TRBV3-1/TRBV3-2	few	TGTGCCAGCAGCCATGTACAAAACGAGCAGTACTTC	CASSHVQNEQYF
NA	TRBJ2-5	TRBV11-2	NA	TGTGCCAGCAGCCCCAGCGGGGAGACCCAGTACTTC	CASSPSGETQYF
TRBD1	TRBJ1-2	TRBV19	NA	TGTGCCAGTACCCAAGACAGGGCCGGCTACACCTTC	CASTQDRAGYTF
NA	TRBJ1-1	TRBV7-2	few	TGTGCCAGCAGCTTTCTAATGAACACTGAAGCTTTCTTT	CASSFLMNTEAFF